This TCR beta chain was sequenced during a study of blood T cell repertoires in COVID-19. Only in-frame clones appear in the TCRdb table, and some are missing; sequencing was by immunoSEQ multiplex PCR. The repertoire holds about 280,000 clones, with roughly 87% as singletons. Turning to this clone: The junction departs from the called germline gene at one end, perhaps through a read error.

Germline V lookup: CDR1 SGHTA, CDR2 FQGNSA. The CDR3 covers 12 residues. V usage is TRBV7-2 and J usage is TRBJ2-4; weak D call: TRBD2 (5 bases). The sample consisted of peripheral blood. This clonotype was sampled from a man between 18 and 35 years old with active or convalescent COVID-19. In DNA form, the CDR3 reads TGTGCCAGCAGCCCTCCCCCCGGGGAGTGGCACTTC. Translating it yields CASSPPPGEWHF.